The 14 T cell receptor beta chains presented below share a single source sample, sequenced in a study of CD8+CD57+ T cells in acquired aplastic anemia. TCR beta VDJ and CDR3 were profiled, and genomic DNA was the template. TCRdb re-derived calls from the reads in MiXCR, one entry per CDR3 protein. The sample carries 150,000 to 200,000 distinct CDR3 sequences, roughly 64% recorded once. Sequenced: sorted CD4+, CD8+, or CD8+CD57+ T cells (not recorded which) from PBMCs. These receptors were obtained from a human donor with severe aplastic anemia or a healthy control (not recorded which).

The CDR3 is CSAFTGGSEAFF. The CDR3 DNA reads TGCAGTGCTTTTACAGGGGGATCTGAAGCTTTCTTT. The gene calls are TRBV20-1 and TRBJ1-1, with 8 bases fitting TRBD1. The length of the CDR3 is 12 residues. Looked up from germline, CDR1 is DFQATT and CDR2 is SNEGSKA (reference sequence). Trimming took 5 bases from V and 6 from J; bases not matched to a gene: 5.

The sample holds a few counts of this clonotype. The rearrangement uses TRBV7-3 and TRBJ2-6; no clear D gene. V lost 4 bases to trimming and J lost 3 bases, with 4 bases between them. CDR3 length equals 13 residues. Germline values: CDR1 SGHTA, CDR2 FQGTGA. DNA of the CDR3: TGTGCCAGCAGCTCCTATGGGGCCAACGTCCTGACTTTC. The encoded protein is CASSSYGANVLTF.

This clonotype appeared a few times. This chain joins TRBV29-1 and TRBJ2-7; D is possibly TRBD1 (7 bases). The length of the CDR3 is 13 residues. The V gene's germline CDR1 is SQVTM and CDR2 ANQGSEA. V shed 6 bases and J shed 4 bases, with 16 bases lying between them. CDR3 in DNA: TGCAGCGTAATGGAGGGGGCTCGGTACGAGCAGTACTTC. Amino acids: CSVMEGARYEQYF.

At least ten counts were recorded for this clonotype. The chain uses TRBV6-1 and TRBJ1-6; the D gene is possibly TRBD1 (5 bases). The CDR3 spans 16 residues. From germline, CDR1 is MNHNS and CDR2 SASEGT. V shed 6 bases and J shed 4 bases, with 16 bases lying between them. The CDR3 sequence: CASRGVGDFYNSPLHF. The CDR3 nucleotides read TGTGCCAGCAGGGGGGTAGGGGATTTTTATAATTCACCCCTCCACTTT.

The chain joins TRBV24-1 to TRBJ2-1, with D possibly matching TRBD2 (6 bases). The CDR3 sequence is 13 residues long. Germline lookup yields CDR1 KGHDR and CDR2 SFDVKD. V was trimmed by 10 bases and J by 4 bases, leaving 13 bases between them. CDR3 loop: CATSSGAYNEQFF. The CDR3 DNA follows: TGTGCCACTAGTAGCGGAGCGTACAATGAGCAGTTCTTC.

This clonotype was detected ten times or more. This chain connects TRBV30 to TRBJ2-7; 10 bases are shared with TRBD1. Germline lookup yields CDR1 GTSNPN and CDR2 SVGIG (reference sequence). The J segment lost 2 bases and the V segment lost 0 bases, leaving 1 base of the junction unmatched. The CDR3 consists of 14 residues. CDR3 loop: CAWSVGTGAYEQYF. In nucleotides, the CDR3 is TGTGCCTGGAGTGTAGGGACAGGGGCCTACGAGCAGTACTTC.

The chain recombines TRBV12-3 or TRBV12-4 with TRBJ2-7; D is uncertain. Trimming removed 8 bases at V and 7 bases at J, with 18 bases between. This CDR3 is built from 13 residues. DNA for the CDR3: TGTGCCAGCCCTCCTCTGGGTAACAATGAGCAGTACTTC. The encoded protein is CASPPLGNNEQYF.

This chain joins TRBV6-5 and TRBJ1-2; TRBD1 is a possible D gene (5 bases). V was pared by 5 bases and J by 5 bases, with 12 bases between. The CDR3 spans 13 residues. Germline CDR1 is MNHEY and CDR2 is SVGAGI. The CDR3 protein is CASSGGSRYGYTF. CDR3 sequence (DNA): TGTGCCAGCAGTGGGGGGTCTAGGTATGGCTACACCTTC.

The chain couples TRBV10-2 to TRBJ2-7, with D perhaps matching TRBD2 (6 bases). CDR1 and CDR2 (germline): WSHSY, SAAADI. This CDR3 has 13 residues. Trimming cost V 6 bases and J 5 bases, with 14 bases left between them. The CDR3 DNA reads TGCGCCAGCAGACCGGGAGAAAACCACGAGCAGTACTTC. Amino acids: CASRPGENHEQYF.

The V call is TRBV24-1, the J call TRBJ2-2; D remains ambiguous. There are 13 residues in the CDR3. Germline V gene data show CDR1 as KGHDR and CDR2 as SFDVKD. V lost 4 bases, J lost 7 bases, and 9 bases lay in between. The CDR3 is CATSDYIGGELFF. The CDR3 coding sequence is TGTGCCACCAGTGACTACATAGGCGGGGAGCTGTTTTTT.

This clonotype was detected ten times or more. V usage is TRBV6-5 and J usage is TRBJ1-2; D unclear. The CDR3 extends over 15 amino acids. Germline CDR1 MNHEY, CDR2 SVGAGI. V was trimmed by 0 bases and J by 0 bases, leaving 8 bases between them. The CDR3: CASSYSAVSNYGYTF. The CDR3 DNA follows: TGTGCCAGCAGTTACTCCGCAGTATCTAACTATGGCTACACCTTC.

This sequence joins TRBV2 and TRBJ1-1; tentatively, D is TRBD1 (5 bases). Germline-derived CDR1 and CDR2 are SNHLY and FYNNEI. The germline V and J ends were trimmed by 8 bases and 6 bases, with 22 bases remaining between them. The CDR3 is 15 residues long. CDR3 nucleotide sequence: TGTGCCAGCGTTGGGGGGGGGTCTGGATCGCCTGAAGCTTTCTTT. The encoded protein is CASVGGGSGSPEAFF.

This rearrangement joins TRBV19 to TRBJ2-7; 11 positions match TRBD1. The CDR3 spans 15 residues. Germline V gene data show CDR1 as LNHDA and CDR2 as SQIVND (reference sequence). V shed 10 bases, J shed 0 bases, and the junction held 8 bases outside the gene matches. The CDR3 DNA reads as TGTGCCACCCGAGGGGGACAGGGGGTCTCCTACGAGCAGTACTTC. Protein: CATRGGQGVSYEQYF.

Comments on this clonotype: One junction end does not reproduce the germline sequence, and a read error may be involved. The genes are TRBV20-1 and TRBJ2-7; perhaps TRBD1 as D (7 bases). Germline-derived CDR1 and CDR2 are DFQATT and SNEGSKA (reference sequence). The CDR3 has 13 amino acids. The CDR3 reads CSAGDRDWYEQYF. The CDR3 coding sequence is TGCAGTGCTGGAGACAGGGACTGGTACGAGCAGTACTTC.